A selection of T cell receptor beta chains follows, all from one sample in a study of blood T cell repertoires in COVID-19. Assay: immunoSEQ multiplex PCR; the TCRdb copy retains only in-frame clones and omits some. The table records about 190,000 clones, about nine tenths of them present only once. Sequencing was carried out using peripheral blood. These receptors came from a man aged 18 to 35 with active or convalescent COVID-19. Each CDR3 is given with its conserved first and last residue. The D gene is left open where the match is weak. The size entry is marked missing in some rows and otherwise reads once, few, many or a size class.

>-|12|once|TRBJ1-1|TRBV30
TGTGCCTGGAATAGGGGGAACACTGAAGCTTTCTTT
CAWNRGNTEAFF
>TRBD2|16|-|TRBJ2-3|TRBV7-6
TGTGCCAGCAGCTTCCGGACTAGCGTTAGCACAGATACGCAGTATTTT
CASSFRTSVSTDTQYF
>TRBD2|15|-|TRBJ2-1|TRBV19
TGTGCCAGTAGTATGGACCTACTAGCGCTCAATGAGCAGTTCTTC
CASSMDLLALNEQFF
>TRBD1|13|-|TRBJ1-2|TRBV6-1
TGTGCCAGCAGAGAAGGACAGGGGTATGGCTACACCTTC
CASREGQGYGYTF
>TRBD2|16|once|TRBJ2-3|TRBV2
TGTGCCAGCAGTGAACTGAGCGGGAGGGCCACAGATACGCAGTATTTT
CASSELSGRATDTQYF
>-|13|-|TRBJ2-2|TRBV19
TGTGCCAGTAGTATCCTGAACACCGGGGAGCTGTTTTTT
CASSILNTGELFF
>TRBD2|14|-|TRBJ2-1|TRBV27
TGTGCCAGCAGGCGCGGGGACTATTACAATGAGCAGTTCTTC
CASRRGDYYNEQFF
>-|18|-|TRBJ2-3|TRBV5-1
TGCGCCAGCAGCTTGGCTTTTCAACAGGCCCGAAGGACAGATACGCAGTATTTT
CASSLAFQQARRTDTQYF
>TRBD1|16|-|TRBJ1-4|TRBV4-3
TGCGCCAGCAGCCAAGATACCGGGACAGGGAGTGAAAAACTGTTTTTT
CASSQDTGTGSEKLFF
>-|15|-|TRBJ1-2|TRBV19
TGTGCCAGTAGTATAGATGGGAGGGCTAACTATGGCTACACCTTC
CASSIDGRANYGYTF
>-|13|-|TRBJ2-2|TRBV12-3/TRBV12-4
TGTGCCAGCATGCCGGGTAACACCGGGGAGCTGTTTTTT
CASMPGNTGELFF
>-|15|-|TRBJ2-3|TRBV27
TGTGCCAGCAGCGGCGGAACGGGAGCCGCAGATACGCAGTATTTT
CASSGGTGAADTQYF
>-|13|-|TRBJ1-2|TRBV4-1
TGCGCCAGCAGCCAACACGGTTTGGATGGCTACACCTTC
CASSQHGLDGYTF
>TRBD1|16|-|TRBJ2-3|TRBV19
TGTGCCACTTCAGTCACCCCCGGGACAGGGTCAGATACGCAGTATTTT
CATSVTPGTGSDTQYF
>-|13|few|TRBJ2-7|TRBV15
TGTGCCACCAGCAGAGGTGGGGAGTACGAGCAGTACTTC
CATSRGGEYEQYF
>-|14|-|TRBJ2-7|TRBV6-5
TGTGCCAGCAGTTACTCCCCGGGGAGCTACGAGCAGTACTTC
CASSYSPGSYEQYF
>-|17|-|TRBJ1-2|TRBV6-2/TRBV6-3
TGTGCCAGCAGCCTACCCCCCGGACACCTATCTAACTATGGCTACACCTTC
CASSLPPGHLSNYGYTF
>-|8|-|TRBJ1-1|TRBV19
TGTGCCAGTATTAAAGCTTTCTTT
CASIKAFF
>TRBD1|17|-|TRBJ1-1|TRBV5-1
TGCGCCAGCAGCTTAGCGAAGGGGGCAACCTTGAACACTGAAGCTTTCTTT
CASSLAKGATLNTEAFF
>TRBD2|12|-|TRBJ2-3|TRBV11-2
TGTGCCAGCAGCAATCAGCGGGGGCCTGGGTATTTT
CASSNQRGPGYF
>TRBD1|19|-|TRBJ1-1|TRBV4-2
TGTGCCAGCAGATTCCCCATTGCCGGGACAGGGGGCGCGGACACTGAAGCTTTCTTT
CASRFPIAGTGGADTEAFF
>TRBD2|14|-|TRBJ2-1|TRBV20-1
TGCAGTGCTAGTTGGTCTAGCGGGGGTGATGAGCAGTTCTTC
CSASWSSGGDEQFF
>-|11|-|TRBJ2-2|TRBV29-1
TGCAGCGTTGTCCGTACCGGGGAGCTGTTTTTT
CSVVRTGELFF
>-|16|-|TRBJ2-3|TRBV4-1
TGCGCCAGCAGCCAGACACCAGGCGCAGACACAGATACGCAGTATTTT
CASSQTPGADTDTQYF
>-|14|-|TRBJ1-5|TRBV19
TGTGCCAGTCGACTTGGAGGCCTTTATCAGCCCCAGCATTTT
CASRLGGLYQPQHF
>TRBD1|12|-|TRBJ2-7|TRBV10-3
TGTGCCATCAGTGAGCCGGACAGGGAGCAGTACTTC
CAISEPDREQYF
>TRBD2|15|-|TRBJ2-7|TRBV19
TGTGCCAGTTCCAGACAGAGAGCGGGGGGCTACGAGCAGTACTTC
CASSRQRAGGYEQYF
>-|15|-|TRBJ1-1|TRBV10-3
TGTGCCATCAGTGAGTTGGGGGCGGGGAACACTGAAGCTTTCTTT
CAISELGAGNTEAFF
>TRBD1|14|-|TRBJ1-1|TRBV6-5
TGTGCCAGCAGTTACTCCGGGACAGGCAGTGAAGCTTTCTTT
CASSYSGTGSEAFF
>TRBD2|16|-|TRBJ2-1|TRBV5-8
TGTGCCAGCAGCTTGGGTTTAGCGGGAGGGCTGGGCGAGCAGTTCTTC
CASSLGLAGGLGEQFF
>TRBD1|13|few|TRBJ1-1|TRBV3-1/TRBV3-2
TGTGCCAGCAGCCAAGACGGACAGGGACCGGCTTTCTTT
CASSQDGQGPAFF
>-|14|-|TRBJ2-3|TRBV5-6
TGTGCCAGCAGTCGGACGTGGGAGCTAGATACGCAGTATTTT
CASSRTWELDTQYF
>TRBD2|15|-|TRBJ2-5|TRBV7-6
TGTGCCAGCAGCCGACTAGCGGCGCCCGGGGAGACCCAGTACTTC
CASSRLAAPGETQYF
>TRBD1|13|-|TRBJ1-1|TRBV7-3
TGTGCCAGCAGTTACAGGGGCGGTACTGAAGCTTTCTTT
CASSYRGGTEAFF
>-|16|once|TRBJ2-2|TRBV24-1
TGTGCCACCAGTGATTCAGGGCCCGCGAACACCGGGGAGCTGTTTTTT
CATSDSGPANTGELFF
>-|13|-|TRBJ1-2|TRBV28
TGTGCCAGCAGTTTAGGCAGGGTTGAGGGCTACACCTTC
CASSLGRVEGYTF
>-|12|-|TRBJ2-3|TRBV2
TGTGCCAGCACCAGAGAGGAAGATACGCAGTATTTT
CASTREEDTQYF
>TRBD1|15|-|TRBJ1-6|TRBV18
TGTGCCAGCTCATCAGGGGGGACATATAATTCACCCCTCCACTTT
CASSSGGTYNSPLHF
>TRBD1|13|-|TRBJ2-2|TRBV10-3
TGTGCCATCAGTGTACAGGGGACCGGGGAGCTGTTTTTT
CAISVQGTGELFF
>TRBD2|18|-|TRBJ2-4|TRBV7-3
TGTGCCAGCAGCTTACCGAGACTAGCTGGAGTGGCCAAAAACATTCAGTACTTC
CASSLPRLAGVAKNIQYF
>TRBD2|14|-|TRBJ2-7|TRBV2
TGTGCCAGCAGAGAGGGTGGTAGCGGGGCCGAGCAGTACTTC
CASREGGSGAEQYF
>-|16|-|TRBJ2-7|TRBV3-1/TRBV3-2
TGTGCCAGCAGCCAATTAGCTCATACCGCGGCCTACGAGCAGTACTTC
CASSQLAHTAAYEQYF
>-|16|-|TRBJ2-2|TRBV24-1
TGTGCCACCAGTGATCCACAGGGCTGGGAGACCGGGGAGCTGTTTTTT
CATSDPQGWETGELFF
>TRBD1|13|-|TRBJ1-2|TRBV29-1
TGCAGCGTTGAAATTGGGACAGGGGTTGGCTACACCTTC
CSVEIGTGVGYTF
>-|13|-|TRBJ1-1|TRBV12-3/TRBV12-4
TGTGCCAGCAGTTTGAGTAAGAACACTGAAGCTTTCTTT
CASSLSKNTEAFF
>TRBD1|15|-|TRBJ1-3|TRBV4-1
TGCGCCAGCAGCCACACAGGGGAAGCTGGAAACACCATATATTTT
CASSHTGEAGNTIYF
>TRBD1|16|-|TRBJ2-7|TRBV12-5
TGTGCTAGTGGTTTGGTAATGGGACAGGGGATCTACGAGCAGTACTTC
CASGLVMGQGIYEQYF
>-|17|-|TRBJ2-4|TRBV7-2
TGTGCCAGCAGCTCCGGGGGGGACAGGGCTGCCAAAAACATTCAGTACTTC
CASSSGGDRAAKNIQYF